This T cell receptor beta chain appears in the sequencing data of a study of T-cell reconstitution after alpha-beta-depleted transplantation in children. This clonotype was counted a few times. Its specificity is unknown. Study-wide results and caveats: T-cell numbers and diversity one year post-transplant derived largely from freshly generated T cells.

The authors prepared the TCRbeta library with unique molecular identifiers. Using its own MiXCR run on the PCR reads, TCRdb lists one record per CDR3 protein. Among a few hundred thousand distinct CDR3 sequences listed, around 27% were seen once. The CDR3 length is 16 residues. The germline CDR1 and CDR2 sequences are SGHRS and YFSETQ. The V end lost 0 bases, the J end lost 3 bases, and 13 bases lay between the germline ends. The gene calls are TRBV5-1 and TRBJ2-1, with D perhaps TRBD2 (6 bases). The sample consisted of PBMCs, taken before TCRalphabeta/CD19-depleted stem cell transplant. The TCR sequence derives from a boy in the first two years of life with Wiskott-Aldrich syndrome, due to receive a stem cell transplant. The CDR3: CASSLGVVGSYNEQFF. The CDR3 DNA sequence: TGCGCCAGCAGCTTGGGTGTCGTCGGGAGCTACAATGAGCAGTTCTTC.